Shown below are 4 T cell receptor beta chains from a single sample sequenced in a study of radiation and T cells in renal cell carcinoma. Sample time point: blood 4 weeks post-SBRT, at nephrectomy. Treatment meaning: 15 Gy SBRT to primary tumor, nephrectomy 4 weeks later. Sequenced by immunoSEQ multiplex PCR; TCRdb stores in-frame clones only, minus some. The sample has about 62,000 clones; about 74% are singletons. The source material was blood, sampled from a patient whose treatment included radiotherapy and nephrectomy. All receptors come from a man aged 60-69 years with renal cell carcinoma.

CDR3 bases: TGTGCCAGCAGCTTTGGACTAGCTGCTACCTACGAGCAGTACGTC. Translation gives CASSFGLAATYEQYV. The V gene is TRBV5-8, the J gene TRBJ2-7; TRBD2 agrees at 8 bases. V dropped 2 bases and J dropped 2; count of bases not matched to a gene: 6. Per germline, CDR1 SGHTS and CDR2 YDEGEE. The CDR3 sequence is 15 residues long.

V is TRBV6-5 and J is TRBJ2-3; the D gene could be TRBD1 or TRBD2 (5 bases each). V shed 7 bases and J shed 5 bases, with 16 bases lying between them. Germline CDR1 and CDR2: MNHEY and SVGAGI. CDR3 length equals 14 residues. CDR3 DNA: TGTGCCAGCAAGACCGGGACCCAAGGAGATACGCAGTATTTT. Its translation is CASKTGTQGDTQYF.

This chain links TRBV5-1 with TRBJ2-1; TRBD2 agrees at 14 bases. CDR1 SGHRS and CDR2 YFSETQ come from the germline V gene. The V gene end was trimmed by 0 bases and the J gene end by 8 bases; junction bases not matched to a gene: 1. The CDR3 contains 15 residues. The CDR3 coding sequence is TGCGCCAGCAGCTTGGGACTAGCGGGAGGGGATGAGCAGTTCTTC. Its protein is CASSLGLAGGDEQFF. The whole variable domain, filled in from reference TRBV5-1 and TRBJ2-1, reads KAGVTQTPRYLIKTRGQQVTLSCSPISGHRSVSWYQQTPGQGLQFLFEYFSETQRNKGNFPGRFSGRQFSNSRSEMNVSTLELGDSALYLCASSLGLAGGDEQFFGPGTRLTVL.

The CDR3 is CASSLSISGGGFREQFF. The CDR3, as DNA: TGTGCCAGCAGTTTATCAATTTCCGGAGGGGGGTTCCGTGAGCAGTTCTTC. The chain carries TRBV27 and TRBJ2-1; D tentatively reads TRBD1 or TRBD2 (6 bases each). With 0 bases removed from V and 9 bases from J, the gap between germline ends came to 21 bases. The CDR3 length is 17 residues. Germline CDR1 MNHEY, CDR2 SMNVEV (reference sequence).